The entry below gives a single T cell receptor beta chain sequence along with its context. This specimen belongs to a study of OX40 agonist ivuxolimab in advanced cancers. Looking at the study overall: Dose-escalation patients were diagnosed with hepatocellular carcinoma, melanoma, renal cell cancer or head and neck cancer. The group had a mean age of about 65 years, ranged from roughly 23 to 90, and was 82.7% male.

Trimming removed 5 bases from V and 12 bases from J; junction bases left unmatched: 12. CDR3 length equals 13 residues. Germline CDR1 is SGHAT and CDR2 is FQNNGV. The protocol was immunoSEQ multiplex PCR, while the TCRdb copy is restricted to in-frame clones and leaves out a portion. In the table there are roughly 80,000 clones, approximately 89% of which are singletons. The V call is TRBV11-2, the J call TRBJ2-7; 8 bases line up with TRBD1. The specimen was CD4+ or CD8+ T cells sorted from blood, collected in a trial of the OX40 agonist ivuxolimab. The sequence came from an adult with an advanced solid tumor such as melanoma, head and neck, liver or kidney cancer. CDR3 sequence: CASSQILTGALYF. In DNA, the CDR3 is TGTGCCAGCAGCCAAATCCTGACAGGGGCCTTGTACTTC.